Below, one T cell receptor (beta chain) is given with its context. Antigen unknown. Only in-frame clones appear in the TCRdb table, and some are missing; sequencing was by immunoSEQ multiplex PCR. The sample has fewer than 55,000 clones, 85% to 95% seen once. These data are taken from a study of T cells after posttransplantation cyclophosphamide. The related graft donor's blood sample was taken on the day of bone marrow donation. With V trimmed by 6 bases and J by 5 bases, 17 bases remained unmatched. This CDR3 is 16 amino acids long. Germline V gene data show CDR1 as SGHRS and CDR2 as YFSETQ. General study findings and limits: After PTCy, TRB diversity resembled that of CNI/methotrexate controls. Blood and skin or GI T cell repertoires showed limited TRB overlap. Donor CD8+ memory clones often dominated recipient blood repertoires at later times.

This receptor was taken from a young woman in good health and a related stem cell transplant donor. The specimen sequenced was PBMCs. V usage is TRBV5-1 and J usage is TRBJ2-7; 7 bases are shared with TRBD1. In nucleotides, the CDR3 is TGCGCCAGCACCTTTTTGGACAGCCTCCAGGGGGACGAGCAGTACTTC. It translates to CASTFLDSLQGDEQYF.